One sample yielded the 5 T cell receptor beta chains listed below, sequenced in a study of cytomegalovirus exposure and HLA in healthy donors. This PCR relied on a set of 60 Vbeta primers and 13 Jbeta primers. Only in-frame clones appear in the TCRdb table, and some are missing; sequencing was by immunoSEQ multiplex PCR. This repertoire shows under 200,000 clones, roughly two thirds found once; its top ten account for less than 3.5%. Sequenced input: PBMCs. The receptors were gathered from a woman aged 40 to 49 in good health and CMV-seropositive.

The chain joins TRBV6-5 to TRBJ2-7; possible D gene TRBD1, 5 bases. The CDR3 has 14 amino acids. V lost 7 bases, J lost 2 bases, and 15 bases lay in between. Germline assignment: CDR1 MNHEY and CDR2 SVGAGI. CDR3 sequence: CASNTLTDTYEQYF. CDR3 sequence (DNA): TGTGCCAGCAACACCCTGACAGATACCTACGAGCAGTACTTC.

The chain couples TRBV5-1 to TRBJ2-7; 8 positions agree with TRBD1. With V trimmed by 3 bases and J by 7 bases, 6 bases remained unmatched. Germline CDR1 reads SGHRS; CDR2 reads YFSETQ. The CDR3 totals 13 residues. CDR3 bases: TGCGCCAGCAGCTGGGGACAGGAAGGAGAGCAGTACTTC. Protein sequence: CASSWGQEGEQYF.

V is TRBV6-5 and J is TRBJ2-7, with no clear D. Trimming cost V 2 bases and J 6 bases, with 11 bases left between them. CDR3 length: 13 residues. The germline gives CDR1 MNHEY, CDR2 SVGAGI. The CDR3 coding sequence is TGTGCCAGCAGTTACGGCGGTTTAGGCGAGCAGTACTTC. Residues: CASSYGGLGEQYF.

The chain is built from TRBV6-6 and TRBJ1-3; D gene uncertain. Trimming shortened V by 6 bases and J by 0 bases, and 15 bases separated the two germline ends. The CDR3 is 16 amino acids. The germline CDR1 and CDR2 sequences are MNHNY and SVGAGI (reference sequence). CDR3 loop: CASSHLAPSSGNTIYF. CDR3 DNA: TGTGCCAGCAGCCACCTAGCACCGAGCTCTGGAAACACCATATATTTT.

CDR3 DNA: TGTGCCAGCAGCTGGGACAGGAGCTCCTACGAGCAGTACTTC. This translates into CASSWDRSSYEQYF. The chain combines TRBV5-4 with TRBJ2-7, with 8 bases fitting TRBD1. CDR3 length equals 14 residues. With 3 bases clipped from V and 0 bases from J, the junction kept 2 bases outside the gene matches. CDR1 and CDR2 (germline): SGHNT, YYREEE (reference sequence).